The 22 T cell receptor beta chains in this list originate from one sample, sequenced in a study of T cell responses to AZD1222 COVID-19 vaccine. Libraries were prepared by immunoSEQ multiplex PCR; TCRdb keeps only in-frame clonotypes and omits some of them. This sample has approximately 100,000 clones; around 90% occur once, and the top ten carry around 4.8%. The source was peripheral blood, collected on day 0 of AZD1222 vaccination. The receptors derive from an adult in good health.

Points on this clone: The limits of the CDR3 on the DNA are not certain, so only TCRdb's listed CDR3 is given. The chain links TRBV4-1 to TRBJ1-4; TRBD1 was called by the table and not checked on the DNA. Per the germline V gene, CDR1 is MGHRA and CDR2 is YSYEKL. Inclusive of both ends, the CDR3 amounts to 16 amino acids. The CDR3 loop is CASSQEGVGRGAVIFF.

The gene calls are TRBV19 and TRBJ1-5; perhaps TRBD1 as D (5 bases). Germline CDR1 LNHDA, CDR2 SQIVND (reference sequence). This CDR3 spans 12 amino acids. Trimming took off 6 bases at V and 8 bases at J, with 11 bases between the two ends. The CDR3 bases are TGTGCCAGTAGGGGGCCGAACGAGCCCCAGCATTTT. It codes for CASRGPNEPQHF.

V and J are TRBV15 and TRBJ2-3, with TRBD2 identical over 10 bases. This CDR3 spans 16 amino acids. Germline V lookup: CDR1 LNHNV, CDR2 YYDKDF (reference sequence). J lost 7 bases, V lost 4 bases, and 11 bases had no gene match. CDR3 amino acids: CATSNAPSGRINTQYF. The CDR3 DNA sequence: TGTGCCACCAGCAACGCCCCTAGCGGGAGAATAAATACGCAGTATTTT.

This clone showed up just once. The chain has TRBV6-5 and TRBJ2-7; weak D call: TRBD1 (6 bases). Germline assignment: CDR1 MNHEY and CDR2 SVGAGI. This CDR3 has 12 residues. V lost 5 bases, J lost 6 bases, and 11 bases lay in between. The CDR3 is CASSTGLLEQYF. The CDR3 region has the DNA TGTGCCAGCAGTACAGGGTTACTCGAGCAGTACTTC.

In regard to this clone: Different DNA sequences within this sample yield the same CDR3. V gene TRBV18 combines with J gene TRBJ2-3; D is perhaps TRBD2 (6 bases). V dropped 3 bases and J dropped 0 bases, with 10 bases sitting between them. Germline V gene data show CDR1 as KGHSH and CDR2 as LQKENI. This CDR3 has 15 residues. The DNA of the CDR3 is TGTGCCAGCTCACCTCTGGCGGGGAGCACAGATACGCAGTATTTT. Protein product: CASSPLAGSTDTQYF.

V usage is TRBV6-5 and J usage is TRBJ1-5; tentatively, D is TRBD1 (5 bases). The CDR3 spans 14 residues. Germline values: CDR1 MNHEY, CDR2 SVGAGI. V lost 10 bases to trimming and J lost 0 bases, with 13 bases between them. The CDR3: CAIWDLYSNQPQHF. CDR3 sequence (DNA): TGTGCCATCTGGGACCTGTATAGCAATCAGCCCCAGCATTTT.

This clone was counted at least ten times. J is TRBJ2-2 and V is TRBV4-1; D may be TRBD2 (6 bases). CDR1 MGHRA and CDR2 YSYEKL come from the germline V gene. CDR3 length: 16 amino acids. Trimming removed 3 bases from V and 2 bases from J, with 13 bases in between. The CDR3 coding sequence is TGCGCCAGCAGCCACATCCGGCGGGGTAACACCGGGGAGCTGTTTTTT. This encodes CASSHIRRGNTGELFF.

The V call is TRBV21-1, the J call TRBJ1-1; the table's TRBD1 call for D was not verified on the DNA. TRBV21-1 represents a pseudogene. The CDR3 length is 12 residues. In DNA form, the CDR3 reads TGTGCCAGCAGACTGGACAGGGATGAAGCTTTCTTT. Translation: CASRLDRDEAFF.

The rearrangement uses TRBV5-1 and TRBJ1-6, with D possibly TRBD1 on 5 matching bases. With 0 bases removed from V and 10 bases from J, the gap between germline ends came to 17 bases. Germline V gives CDR1 SGHRS, CDR2 YFSETQ. The length of the CDR3 is 16 residues. The CDR3 spells CASSLAPGRVGSPLHF. For the CDR3, the DNA is TGCGCCAGCAGCTTGGCCCCGGGCAGGGTGGGCTCACCCCTCCACTTT.

The chain has TRBV6-2 or TRBV6-3 and TRBJ2-7; 11 positions agree with TRBD2. V lost 4 bases to trimming and J lost 0 bases; unmatched junction nucleotides: 2. The CDR3 contains 15 residues. CDR1 and CDR2 (germline): MNHEY, SVGEGT. The CDR3 region has the DNA TGTGCCAGCAGTTTTAGCGGGGGGGCCTCCTACGAGCAGTACTTC. Translated, it gives CASSFSGGASYEQYF.

The chain couples TRBV18 to TRBJ2-5; weak D call: TRBD2 (6 bases). Trimming pared 2 bases from V and 3 bases from J, leaving 13 bases between. This CDR3 contains 15 residues. The germline CDR1 and CDR2 sequences are KGHSH and LQKENI. Here the CDR3 reads CASSPTSPWEETQYF. The CDR3 DNA reads as TGTGCCAGCTCACCAACTAGCCCCTGGGAAGAGACCCAGTACTTC. The whole variable domain, remainder taken from reference TRBV18 and TRBJ2-5, is NAGVMQNPRHLVRRRGQEARLRCSPMKGHSHVYWYRQLPEEGLKFMVYLQKENIIDESGMPKERFSAEFPKEGPSILRIQQVVRGDSAAYFCASSPTSPWEETQYFGPGTRLLVL.

This rearrangement joins TRBV7-2 to TRBJ2-7; D possibly corresponds to TRBD1 (6 bases). Germline loops: CDR1 SGHTA, CDR2 FQGNSA. V lost 3 bases and J lost 7, with 19 bases in between. This CDR3 is built from 15 residues. The CDR3 DNA reads as TGTGCCAGCAGCTTGGGGGCAGGGTTGGGCGGAGAGCAGTACTTC. This sequence encodes CASSLGAGLGGEQYF. The whole variable domain, remainder taken from reference TRBV7-2 and TRBJ2-7, is GAGVSQSPSNKVTEKGKDVELRCDPISGHTALYWYRQSLGQGLEFLIYFQGNSAPDKSGLPSDRFSAERTGGSVSTLTIQRTQQEDSAVYLCASSLGAGLGGEQYFGPGTRLTVT.

This sequence joins TRBV6-6 and TRBJ1-4, with D maybe TRBD1 (5 bases). The CDR3 runs to 13 residues. Germline values: CDR1 MNHNY, CDR2 SVGAGI (reference sequence). V lost 1 base and J lost 8, with 8 bases in between. The CDR3 loop is CASSYWSGEKLFF. For the CDR3, the DNA is TGTGCCAGCAGTTACTGGTCAGGGGAAAAACTGTTTTTT.

The V gene is TRBV28, the J gene TRBJ2-3; 16 bases match TRBD2. Germline V gene data show CDR1 as MDHEN and CDR2 as SYDVKM. Trimming took 6 bases from V and 1 from J; bases not matched to a gene: 7. This CDR3 spans 18 amino acids. The CDR3 region has the DNA TGTGCCAGCAGCTCGGGACTAGCGGGAGGGGTGGGCACAGATACGCAGTATTTT. Translated: CASSSGLAGGVGTDTQYF.

V and J are TRBV6-2 or TRBV6-3 and TRBJ1-1; the match to TRBD1 covers 7 bases. The CDR3 has 15 amino acids. The germline V gene has CDR1 MNHEY and CDR2 SVGEGT. With V trimmed by 5 bases and J by 0 bases, 6 bases remained unmatched. The CDR3 bases are TGTGCCAGCAGTCGACAGGGAGGCATGAACACTGAAGCTTTCTTT. It is translated as CASSRQGGMNTEAFF.

The CDR3 loop is CASSLRRETDTQYF. The CDR3 DNA sequence: TGTGCCAGCAGTTTACGGCGGGAGACAGATACGCAGTATTTT. The chain joins TRBV28 to TRBJ2-3, with 7 bases that match TRBD2. Germline values: CDR1 MDHEN, CDR2 SYDVKM. V lost 2 bases and J lost 3; bases outside the gene matches: 2. The CDR3 length is 14 residues.

This chain links TRBV27 with TRBJ1-2; D is unclear. The CDR3 runs to 15 residues. Between the trimmed V and J ends, which lost 2 bases and 4 bases, there was a span of 14 bases. Germline assignment: CDR1 MNHEY and CDR2 SMNVEV (reference sequence). CDR3 sequence: CASSLGKNAGYGYTF. The CDR3, as DNA: TGTGCCAGCAGTTTAGGAAAGAACGCTGGCTATGGCTACACCTTC.

The chain is built from TRBV7-2 and TRBJ2-2; D is ambiguous. From germline, CDR1 is SGHTA and CDR2 FQGNSA. The CDR3 spans 13 residues. Trimming shortened V by 4 bases and J by 4 bases, and 7 bases separated the two germline ends. The DNA of the CDR3 is TGTGCCAGCAGCTCTCAGTCCACCGGGGAGCTGTTTTTT. Protein: CASSSQSTGELFF.

The chain combines TRBV6-2 or TRBV6-3 with TRBJ2-7; 9 bases are shared with TRBD1. J gave up 11 bases and V 4 bases, and 12 bases lay outside the gene matches. The CDR3 extends over 14 amino acids. Germline CDR1 MNHEY, CDR2 SVGEGT. The CDR3: CASSSPRTGAREYF. DNA for the CDR3: TGTGCCAGCAGTTCGCCTAGGACAGGGGCTAGGGAGTACTTC.

V is TRBV30 and J is TRBJ1-2; D ambiguous. The CDR3 totals 13 residues. The germline V gene has CDR1 GTSNPN and CDR2 SVGIG (reference sequence). V dropped 3 bases and J dropped 5 bases, with 13 bases sitting between them. The CDR3 coding sequence is TGTGCCTGGAGAGGTGCCCGAAATTATGGCTACACCTTC. This sequence encodes CAWRGARNYGYTF.

This clone was detected only once. V is TRBV11-3 and J is TRBJ2-3; tentative D call: TRBD1 (6 bases). Between the trimmed V and J ends, which lost 2 bases and 5 bases, there was a span of 14 bases. CDR1 is SGHNT, CDR2 YENEEA, per germline. The CDR3 totals 15 residues. The CDR3 DNA is TGTGCCAGCAGCTTATCTCAGGGGACGGGAGATACGCAGTATTTT. Translating it yields CASSLSQGTGDTQYF.

This clone was recorded only once. The chain recombines TRBV5-4 with TRBJ1-1; D not certain. The germline gives CDR1 SGHNT, CDR2 YYREEE (reference sequence). V lost 0 bases and J lost 5, with 8 bases in between. This CDR3 has 13 amino acids. CDR3 coding DNA: TGTGCCAGCAGCTTGGCCCCGAGGACTGAAGCTTTCTTT. Translated: CASSLAPRTEAFF.